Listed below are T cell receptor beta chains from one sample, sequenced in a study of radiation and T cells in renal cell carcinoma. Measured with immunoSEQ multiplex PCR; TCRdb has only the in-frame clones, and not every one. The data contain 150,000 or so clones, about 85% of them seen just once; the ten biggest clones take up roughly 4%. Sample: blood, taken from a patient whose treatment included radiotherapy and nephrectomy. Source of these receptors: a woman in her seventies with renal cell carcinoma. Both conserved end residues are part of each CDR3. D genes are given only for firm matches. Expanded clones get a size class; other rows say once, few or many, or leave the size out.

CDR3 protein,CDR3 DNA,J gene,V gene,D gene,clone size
CASSVGGGWETQYF,TGTGCCAGCAGTGTCGGGGGAGGTTGGGAGACCCAGTACTTC,TRBJ2-5,TRBV2,-,-
CASSFRQGGTEAFF,TGTGCCAGCAGTTTCCGACAGGGGGGGACTGAAGCTTTCTTT,TRBJ1-1,TRBV28,TRBD1,-
CATSRDSGGGETQYF,TGTGCCACCAGCAGAGATAGCGGGGGAGGGGAGACCCAGTACTTC,TRBJ2-5,TRBV15,TRBD2,-
CAWSVKGRGPIHSNQPQHF,TGTGCCTGGAGTGTAAAGGGCAGGGGTCCCATTCATAGCAATCAGCCCCAGCATTTT,TRBJ1-5,TRBV30,-,once
CSAAGANYGYTF,TGCAGCGCAGCTGGAGCTAACTATGGCTACACCTTC,TRBJ1-2,TRBV29-1,-,-
CASSSRGPSGGPRLDTQYF,TGTGCCAGCAGCTCCCGGGGGCCTAGCGGGGGCCCTCGCCTAGATACGCAGTATTTT,TRBJ2-3,TRBV7-2,TRBD2,-
CASSGRLVVDTQYF,TGTGCCAGCAGCGGGCGGCTGGTTGTCGATACGCAGTATTTT,TRBJ2-3,TRBV7-2,-,-
CASSLMGSPYGYTF,TGTGCCAGCAGCTTGATGGGGTCCCCCTATGGCTACACCTTC,TRBJ1-2,TRBV5-8,-,-
CASSPNLLAGGPSYNEQFF,TGTGCCAGCAGCCCAAACCTACTAGCGGGGGGCCCCTCCTACAATGAGCAGTTCTTC,TRBJ2-1,TRBV11-3,TRBD2,once
CAWTRQGASYEQYF,TGTGCCTGGACCCGACAGGGGGCTAGCTACGAGCAGTACTTC,TRBJ2-7,TRBV30,TRBD1,-
CASSLRTGGVGGYTF,TGTGCCAGCAGTCTCCGGACAGGGGGCGTCGGTGGCTACACCTTC,TRBJ1-2,TRBV2,TRBD1,once
CASSVQGSAFF,TGTGCCAGCAGTGTTCAGGGGTCAGCTTTCTTT,TRBJ1-1,TRBV6-5,-,-
CASSLPTGGEQYF,TGTGCCAGCAGCTTGCCCACAGGGGGCGAGCAGTACTTC,TRBJ2-7,TRBV5-6,TRBD1,-
CASSLSAGNGYTF,TGTGCCAGCAGCTTATCGGCAGGGAATGGCTACACCTTC,TRBJ1-2,TRBV7-9,-,-
CASSRDRGGDTQYF,TGTGCCAGCAGCCGGGACAGGGGAGGAGATACGCAGTATTTT,TRBJ2-3,TRBV2,TRBD1,-